A selection of T cell receptor beta chains follows, all from one sample in a study of T-cell reconstitution after alpha-beta-depleted transplantation in children. From the PCR reads, TCRdb called clonotypes with MiXCR, one entry per CDR3 protein. The repertoire holds around 450,000 distinct CDR3 sequences, about 10% seen once, with 2% to 2.5% in the top ten. The material was PBMCs, obtained before TCRalphabeta/CD19-depleted stem cell transplant. Receptors were obtained from a child under 10 years old with inherited bone marrow failure, due to receive a stem cell transplant. Both conserved end residues are part of each CDR3. D genes are given only for firm matches. For some rows the clone size is stated as once, few or many, or as a class when expanded; others skip it.

CDR3: CASRTIGGFYEQYF
DNA: TGCGCCAGCAGGACGATAGGAGGCTTCTACGAGCAGTACTTC
D: -
size: many
V: TRBV5-1
J: TRBJ2-7

CDR3: CASSSPVGTGNEKLFF
DNA: TGTGCCAGCAGCTCCCCGGTCGGCACCGGGAATGAAAAACTGTTTTTT
D: -
size: few
V: TRBV28
J: TRBJ1-4

CDR3: CASSPVLVLGYTF
DNA: TGTGCCAGCAGCCCCGTTTTGGTGTTGGGCTACACCTTC
D: -
size: -
V: TRBV5-8
J: TRBJ1-2

CDR3: CASSLGGPATEAFF
DNA: TGTGCCAGCAGCTTAGGCGGTCCCGCCACTGAAGCTTTCTTT
D: -
size: -
V: TRBV7-2
J: TRBJ1-1

CDR3: CASALDTQYF
DNA: TGTGCCAGCGCCCTCGATACGCAGTATTTT
D: -
size: -
V: TRBV7-8
J: TRBJ2-3

CDR3: CASSPRLGGRRKNEQFF
DNA: TGTGCCAGCAGCCCCCGACTTGGAGGGAGAAGGAAGAATGAGCAGTTCTTC
D: -
size: many
V: TRBV21-1
J: TRBJ2-1

CDR3: CASSLDRAGGNTEAFF
DNA: TGTGCCAGCAGCCTGGACAGGGCAGGGGGCAACACTGAAGCTTTCTTT
D: TRBD1
size: many
V: TRBV3-1
J: TRBJ1-1

CDR3: CASSTTTGPTGELFF
DNA: TGTGCCAGCAGCACGACCACAGGGCCCACCGGGGAGCTGTTTTTT
D: -
size: once
V: TRBV7-6
J: TRBJ2-2

CDR3: CSGRLGGTGDYEQYF
DNA: TGCAGCGGGAGGCTGGGCGGGACAGGAGATTACGAGCAGTACTTC
D: TRBD1
size: many
V: TRBV29-1
J: TRBJ2-7

CDR3: CSARGLIAGGSSYNEQFF
DNA: TGCAGTGCTAGAGGGTTGATAGCGGGAGGGAGCTCCTACAATGAGCAGTTCTTC
D: TRBD2
size: -
V: TRBV20-1
J: TRBJ2-1

CDR3: CSAVGRERYNEQFF
DNA: TGCAGTGCCGTGGGGCGGGAAAGGTACAATGAGCAGTTCTTC
D: -
size: many
V: TRBV20-1
J: TRBJ2-1

CDR3: CASSAPLASPYNEQFF
DNA: TGTGCCAGCAGTGCCCCACTAGCCTCCCCCTACAATGAGCAGTTCTTC
D: -
size: many
V: TRBV27
J: TRBJ2-1

CDR3: CASSEDIGWAPYEQYF
DNA: TGCGCCAGCAGTGAGGATATAGGGTGGGCCCCCTACGAGCAGTACTTC
D: -
size: many
V: TRBV10-1
J: TRBJ2-7

CDR3: CASSPLGGQSQFF
DNA: TGTGCCAGCTCACCACTGGGGGGGCAATCGCAGTTCTTC
D: -
size: -
V: TRBV18
J: TRBJ2-1

CDR3: CASSPPLGGRAGVEQFF
DNA: TGTGCCAGCAGCCCCCCGCTGGGCGGGAGGGCGGGAGTGGAGCAGTTCTTC
D: TRBD2
size: few
V: TRBV7-9
J: TRBJ2-1

CDR3: CASSLAEDPKYF
DNA: TGTGCCAGCAGCTTAGCAGAGGACCCAAAGTACTTC
D: -
size: few
V: TRBV7-2
J: TRBJ2-7

CDR3: CASRRLASTDTQYF
DNA: TGTGCCAGCAGGAGACTAGCCTCCACAGATACGCAGTATTTT
D: TRBD2
size: many
V: TRBV12-3/TRBV12-4
J: TRBJ2-3

CDR3: CASSQDVLAGSYEQYF
DNA: TGCGCCAGCAGCCAAGATGTACTAGCGGGAAGCTACGAGCAGTACTTC
D: TRBD2
size: many
V: TRBV4-1
J: TRBJ2-7

CDR3: CASSSHDYNYYNEQFF
DNA: TGTGCCAGCAGTTCACACGACTACAACTACTACAATGAGCAGTTCTTC
D: -
size: -
V: TRBV28
J: TRBJ2-1

CDR3: CASSPNGAGEGQPQHF
DNA: TGTGCCAGCTCCCCCAATGGGGCGGGGGAGGGGCAGCCCCAGCATTTT
D: -
size: -
V: TRBV18
J: TRBJ1-5

CDR3: CASSRGRLFYEQYF
DNA: TGTGCCAGCAGCCGCGGACGTCTGTTCTACGAGCAGTACTTC
D: -
size: many
V: TRBV7-2
J: TRBJ2-7

CDR3: CASSPDVPYNEQFF
DNA: TGCGCCAGCAGCCCGGACGTCCCCTACAATGAGCAGTTCTTC
D: -
size: many
V: TRBV4-1
J: TRBJ2-1

CDR3: CASSRLAKNIQYF
DNA: TGTGCCAGCAGTAGGCTAGCCAAAAACATTCAGTACTTC
D: -
size: many
V: TRBV6-1
J: TRBJ2-4